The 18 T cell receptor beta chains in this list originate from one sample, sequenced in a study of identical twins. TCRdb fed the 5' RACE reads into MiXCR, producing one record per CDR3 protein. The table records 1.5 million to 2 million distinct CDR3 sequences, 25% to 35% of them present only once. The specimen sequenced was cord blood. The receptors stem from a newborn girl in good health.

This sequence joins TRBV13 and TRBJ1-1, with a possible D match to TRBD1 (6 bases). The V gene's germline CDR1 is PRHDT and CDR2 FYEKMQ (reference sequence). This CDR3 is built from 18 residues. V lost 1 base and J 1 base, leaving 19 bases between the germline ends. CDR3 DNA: TGTGCCAGCAGCTTAGCCCTCGGATTGGACAGAAGGAACACTGAAGCTTTCTTT. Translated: CASSLALGLDRRNTEAFF.

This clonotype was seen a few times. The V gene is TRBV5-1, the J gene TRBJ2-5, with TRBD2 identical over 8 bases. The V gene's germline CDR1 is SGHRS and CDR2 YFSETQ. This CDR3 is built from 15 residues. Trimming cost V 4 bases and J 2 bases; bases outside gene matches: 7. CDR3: CASSPGTRVQETQYF. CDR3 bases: TGCGCCAGCAGCCCCGGGACTAGGGTTCAAGAGACCCAGTACTTC.

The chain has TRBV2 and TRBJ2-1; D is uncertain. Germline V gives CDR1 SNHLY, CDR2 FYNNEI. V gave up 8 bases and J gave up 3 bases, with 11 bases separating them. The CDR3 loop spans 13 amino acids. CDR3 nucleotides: TGTGCCAGCGAAAATACAGACTACAATGAGCAGTTCTTC. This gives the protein CASENTDYNEQFF.

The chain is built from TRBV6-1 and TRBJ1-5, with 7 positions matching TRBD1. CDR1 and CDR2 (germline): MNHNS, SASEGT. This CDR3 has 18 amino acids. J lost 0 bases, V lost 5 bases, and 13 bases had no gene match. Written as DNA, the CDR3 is TGTGCCAGCAGTCCCGACAGGGCCTACATTTATAGCAATCAGCCCCAGCATTTT. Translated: CASSPDRAYIYSNQPQHF.

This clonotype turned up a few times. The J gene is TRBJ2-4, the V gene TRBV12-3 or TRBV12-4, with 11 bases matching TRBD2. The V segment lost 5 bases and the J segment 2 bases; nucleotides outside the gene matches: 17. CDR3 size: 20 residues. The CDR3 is CASSTLAGGRGVWTKNIQYF. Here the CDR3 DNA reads TGTGCCAGCAGTACCCTAGCGGGGGGCCGGGGGGTGTGGACCAAAAACATTCAGTACTTC.

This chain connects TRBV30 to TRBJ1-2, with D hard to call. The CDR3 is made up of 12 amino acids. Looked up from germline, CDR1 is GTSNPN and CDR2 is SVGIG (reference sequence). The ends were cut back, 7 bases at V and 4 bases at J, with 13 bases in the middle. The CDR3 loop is CALYVVFYGYTF. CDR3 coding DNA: TGTGCCTTATACGTGGTTTTCTATGGCTACACCTTC.

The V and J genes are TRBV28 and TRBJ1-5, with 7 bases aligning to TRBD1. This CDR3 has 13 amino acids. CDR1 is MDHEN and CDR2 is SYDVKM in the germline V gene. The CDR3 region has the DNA TGTGGGACAGGCTTTTATAGCAATCAGCCCCAGCATTTT. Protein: CGTGFYSNQPQHF.

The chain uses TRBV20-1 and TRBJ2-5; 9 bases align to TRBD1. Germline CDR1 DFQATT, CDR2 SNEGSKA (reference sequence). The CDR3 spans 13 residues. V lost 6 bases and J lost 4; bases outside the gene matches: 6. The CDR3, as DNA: TGCAGTGCACACAGGGGGCCCATAGAGACCCAGTACTTC. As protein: CSAHRGPIETQYF.

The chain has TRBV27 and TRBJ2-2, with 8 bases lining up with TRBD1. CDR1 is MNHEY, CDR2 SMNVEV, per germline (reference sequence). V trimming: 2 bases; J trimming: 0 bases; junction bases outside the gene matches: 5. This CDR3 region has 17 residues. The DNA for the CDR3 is TGTGCCAGCAGTTTAATGGTACAGGGGGCGAACACCGGGGAGCTGTTTTTT. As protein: CASSLMVQGANTGELFF.

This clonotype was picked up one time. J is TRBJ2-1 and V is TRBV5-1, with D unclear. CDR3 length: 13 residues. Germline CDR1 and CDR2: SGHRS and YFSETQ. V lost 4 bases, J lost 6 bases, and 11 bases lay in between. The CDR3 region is CASSVVYGNEQFF. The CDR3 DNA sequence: TGCGCCAGCAGCGTGGTGTATGGCAATGAGCAGTTCTTC.

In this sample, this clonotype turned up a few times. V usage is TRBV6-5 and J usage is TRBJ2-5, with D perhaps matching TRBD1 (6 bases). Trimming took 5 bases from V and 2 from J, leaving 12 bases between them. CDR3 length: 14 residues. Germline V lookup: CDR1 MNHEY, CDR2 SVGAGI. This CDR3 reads CASSPGQKQETQYF. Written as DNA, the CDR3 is TGTGCCAGCAGTCCCGGACAGAAACAAGAGACCCAGTACTTC.

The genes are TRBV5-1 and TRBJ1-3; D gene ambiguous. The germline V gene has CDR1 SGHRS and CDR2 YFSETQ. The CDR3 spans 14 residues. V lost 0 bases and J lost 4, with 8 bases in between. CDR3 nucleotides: TGCGCCAGCAGCTTGGCCTCGGACGGAAACACCATATATTTT. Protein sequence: CASSLASDGNTIYF.

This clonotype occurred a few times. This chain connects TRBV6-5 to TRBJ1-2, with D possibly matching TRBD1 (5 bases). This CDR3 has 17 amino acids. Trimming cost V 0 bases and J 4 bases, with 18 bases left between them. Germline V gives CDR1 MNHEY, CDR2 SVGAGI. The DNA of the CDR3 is TGTGCCAGCAGTTACTCCGGGGGGGTAGTCAGGCTCTATGGCTACACCTTC. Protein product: CASSYSGGVVRLYGYTF.

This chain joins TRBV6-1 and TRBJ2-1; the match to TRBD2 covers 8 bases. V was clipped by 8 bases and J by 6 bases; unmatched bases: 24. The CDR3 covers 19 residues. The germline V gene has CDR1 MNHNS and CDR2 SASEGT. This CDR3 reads CASDRPSKSAGGAPNEQFF. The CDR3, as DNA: TGTGCCAGCGATCGGCCGAGTAAGTCGGCGGGAGGTGCCCCCAATGAGCAGTTCTTC.

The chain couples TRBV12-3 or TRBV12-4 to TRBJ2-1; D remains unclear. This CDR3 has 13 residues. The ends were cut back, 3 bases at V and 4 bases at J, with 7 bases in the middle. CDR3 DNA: TGTGCCAGCAGTTTTGGCAAATACAATGAGCAGTTCTTC. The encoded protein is CASSFGKYNEQFF.

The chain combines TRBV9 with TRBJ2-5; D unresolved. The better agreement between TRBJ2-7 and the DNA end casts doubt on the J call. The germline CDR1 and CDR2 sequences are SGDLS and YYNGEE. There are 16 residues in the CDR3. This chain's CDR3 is CASSVATSSPFYEQYF. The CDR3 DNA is TGTGCCAGCAGCGTAGCTACAAGTTCCCCCTTCTACGAGCAGTACTTC.

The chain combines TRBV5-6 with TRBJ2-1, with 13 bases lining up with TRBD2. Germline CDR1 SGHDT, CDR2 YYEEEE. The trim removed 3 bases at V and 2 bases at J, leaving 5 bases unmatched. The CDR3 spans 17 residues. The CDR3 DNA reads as TGTGCCAGCAGCTCCCTGGGACTAGCGGGAACCTACAATGAGCAGTTCTTC. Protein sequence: CASSSLGLAGTYNEQFF.

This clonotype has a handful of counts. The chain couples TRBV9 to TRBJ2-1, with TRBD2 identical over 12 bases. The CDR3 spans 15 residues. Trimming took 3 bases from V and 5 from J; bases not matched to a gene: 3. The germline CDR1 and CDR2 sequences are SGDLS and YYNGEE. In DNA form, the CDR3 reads TGTGCCAGCAGCGCTAGCGGGGGGGTTGACAATGAGCAGTTCTTC. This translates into CASSASGGVDNEQFF. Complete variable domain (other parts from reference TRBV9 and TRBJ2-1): DSGVTQTPKHLITATGQRVTLRCSPRSGDLSVYWYQQSLDQGLQFLIQYYNGEERAKGNILERFSAQQFPDLHSELNLSSLELGDSALYFCASSASGGVDNEQFFGPGTRLTVL.